Described below is a single T cell receptor beta chain sequence and its context. The antigen it recognizes is unknown. No much larger clone exists at a distance of one base, and base qualities are not known. This entry comes from a study of T cell clonotyping in hematopoietic cell transplantation (dated by TCRdb to the early 2020s). Context from the whole study: The study collected approximately 130 blood samples from 35 consecutive transplant recipients and their related donors. Patients were recruited between late 2015 and 2017 and followed until September 2020 or death.

For CDR1 and CDR2, the germline V gene (reference sequence) lists LNHDA and SQIVND. V loses 1 base of germline sequence and J loses 5 bases, and the interval between the two ends is 24 bases. Inclusive of the bounding cysteine and phenylalanine, the CDR3 is 18 residues long. This entry keeps only the CDR3 DNA: 54 bases, framed from base 1. What the study reported, not specific to this receptor: Only a small fraction of recipient repertoires overlapped donor repertoires, with over 95% appearing de novo at the given depth. Broader posttransplant TCR repertoire diversity was predicted by donor and pretransplant recipient Inverse Simpson Index values. A decrease in recipient TCR diversity was observed after transplant, and a progressive increase in pathologically expanded clonotypes was seen from day 30 to day 180. Sample size was limited, and cells were not sorted, so CD4 and CD8 repertoire contributions could not be separated.

Interpreted using the paper, the time point label stands for: 100 days after allo-HCT. Blood samples were obtained from recipients approximately 28 days before transplant and at days 30, 100 and 180 after transplant. Nuclei Lysis Solution was used to extract genomic DNA from fresh or cryopreserved unfractionated peripheral blood mononuclear cells. The immunoSEQ assay, a bias-controlled multiplex PCR with V- and J-specific primers, was used to amplify TCR beta CDR3 regions from genomic DNA. A proprietary barcode and Illumina adapter sequences were added to the CDR3 amplicons in a second PCR step. CDR3 libraries were sequenced on an Illumina MiSeq instrument. The study's processing was this. immunoSEQ Analyzer 3.0 was used for export and quality control, with R Bioconductor and Immunarch used for downstream analyses. Only productive rearrangements within the normalized downsampled data set were used in the calculation of repertoire metrics. Pathologically expanded clonotypes were defined as those larger than 5 templates in the normalized cohort. The Inverse Simpson Index served as the measure of repertoire diversity. To capture all clonotypes, the CMV-specificity analyses were run on the non-normalized data set. This immuneACCESS table, as held by TCRdb, lists in-frame sequences with V and J called but not all clones. Of the missing ones, under half trace to an unresolved V gene in checked studies; the others have no known cause. The DNA gave D and trimming, while V, J and clone size come from that table. This sample has 13,000 or so clones in its table, and 80% to 95% of those were observed once. The biggest ten clones account for 7.8% of the sample.

The sequence was obtained from a female patient aged 45 to 65 who had an allogeneic stem cell transplant from an unrelated donor, so the T cells may come from the graft donor. Some clones in this sample may be carry-over from other donors' samples. Rearrangement joined TRBV19 to TRBJ2-7, and perhaps TRBD2 as D gene, on 6 matching bases. This material consisted of PBMCs, taken 100 days after allogeneic stem cell transplant. The CDR3 is CASSIGSSSGTPWDEQYF. The sequence in DNA is TGTGCCAGTAGTATAGGCTCTTCCTCCGGGACTCCCTGGGACGAGCAGTACTTC.